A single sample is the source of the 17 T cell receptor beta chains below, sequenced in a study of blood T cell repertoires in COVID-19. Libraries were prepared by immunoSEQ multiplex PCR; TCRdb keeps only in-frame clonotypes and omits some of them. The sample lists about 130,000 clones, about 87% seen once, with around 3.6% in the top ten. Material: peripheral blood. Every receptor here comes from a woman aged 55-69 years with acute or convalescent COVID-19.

CDR3 in amino acids: CASSSRPSTEAFF. CDR3 bases: TGTGCCAGCAGTTCTAGACCAAGCACTGAAGCTTTCTTT. The genes are TRBV12-3 or TRBV12-4 and TRBJ1-1; D remains unclear. V lost 4 bases, J lost 4 bases, and 10 bases lay in between. The CDR3 is 13 amino acids.

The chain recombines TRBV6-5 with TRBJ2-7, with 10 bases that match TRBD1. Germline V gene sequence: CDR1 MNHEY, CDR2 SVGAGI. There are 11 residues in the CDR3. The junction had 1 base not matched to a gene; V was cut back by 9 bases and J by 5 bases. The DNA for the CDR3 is TGTGCCAGAGACAGGGGGCACGAGCAGTACTTC. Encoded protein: CARDRGHEQYF.

CDR3 sequence reads: CASSVELGGFYEQYF. In DNA, the CDR3 is TGTGCCAGCAGCGTAGAACTAGGGGGATTTTACGAGCAGTACTTC. This rearrangement joins TRBV9 to TRBJ2-7, with D maybe TRBD1 (6 bases). The CDR3 runs 15 residues. CDR1 is SGDLS and CDR2 is YYNGEE in the germline V gene. Trimming took off 0 bases at V and 4 bases at J, with 14 bases between the two ends.

The CDR3: CASRWEGTDTQYF. Written as DNA, the CDR3 is TGTGCCAGTAGATGGGAGGGCACAGATACGCAGTATTTT. The chain combines TRBV19 with TRBJ2-3; D might be TRBD2 (6 bases). The CDR3 spans 13 residues. V was trimmed by 6 bases and J by 1 base, leaving 8 bases between them. The germline V gene has CDR1 LNHDA and CDR2 SQIVND (reference sequence).

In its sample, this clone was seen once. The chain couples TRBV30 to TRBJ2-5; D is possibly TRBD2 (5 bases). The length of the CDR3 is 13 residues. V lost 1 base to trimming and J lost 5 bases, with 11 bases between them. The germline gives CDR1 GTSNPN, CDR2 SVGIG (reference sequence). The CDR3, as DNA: TGTGCCTGGAGTGGAGCGCCGGGGGAGACCCAGTACTTC. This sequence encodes CAWSGAPGETQYF.

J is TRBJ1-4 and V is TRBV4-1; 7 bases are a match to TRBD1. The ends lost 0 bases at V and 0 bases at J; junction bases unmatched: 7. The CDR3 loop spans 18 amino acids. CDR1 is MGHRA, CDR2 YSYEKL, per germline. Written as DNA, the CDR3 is TGCGCCAGCAGCCAAGATAGGACAGGCCGAACAACTAATGAAAAACTGTTTTTT. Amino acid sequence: CASSQDRTGRTTNEKLFF.

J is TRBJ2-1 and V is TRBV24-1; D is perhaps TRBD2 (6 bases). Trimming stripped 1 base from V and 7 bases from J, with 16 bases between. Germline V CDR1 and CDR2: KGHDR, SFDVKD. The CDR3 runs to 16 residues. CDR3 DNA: TGTGCCACCAGTGATTTCTCGCAGGTCGGGAGTAATGAGCAGTTCTTC. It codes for CATSDFSQVGSNEQFF.

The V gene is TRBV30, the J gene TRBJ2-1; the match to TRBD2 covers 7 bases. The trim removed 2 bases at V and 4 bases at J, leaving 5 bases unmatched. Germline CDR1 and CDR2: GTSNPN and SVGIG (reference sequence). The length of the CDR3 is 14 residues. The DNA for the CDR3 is TGTGCCTGGAGTACGGGAGGACTATACAATGAGCAGTTCTTC. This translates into CAWSTGGLYNEQFF.

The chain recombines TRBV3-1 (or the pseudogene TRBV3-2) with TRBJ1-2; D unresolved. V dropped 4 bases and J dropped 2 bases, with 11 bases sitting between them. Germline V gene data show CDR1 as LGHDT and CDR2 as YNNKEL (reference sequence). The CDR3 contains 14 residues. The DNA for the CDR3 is TGTGCCAGCAGCCCGGGTGGCAGCAACTATGGCTACACCTTC. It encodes CASSPGGSNYGYTF.

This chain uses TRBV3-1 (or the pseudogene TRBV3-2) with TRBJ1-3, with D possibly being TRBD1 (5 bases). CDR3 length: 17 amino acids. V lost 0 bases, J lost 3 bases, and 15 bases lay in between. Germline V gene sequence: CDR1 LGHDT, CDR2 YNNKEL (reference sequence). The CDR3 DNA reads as TGTGCCAGCAGCCAAGATCCTCTCTCAGGGTTTGGAAACACCATATATTTT. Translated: CASSQDPLSGFGNTIYF.

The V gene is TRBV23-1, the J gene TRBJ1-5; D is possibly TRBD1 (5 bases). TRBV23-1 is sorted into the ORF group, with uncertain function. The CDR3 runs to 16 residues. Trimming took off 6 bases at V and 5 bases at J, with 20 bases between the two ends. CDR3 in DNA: TGCGCCAGCAGCACCACACACAGGAGGGGATATCAGCCCCAGCATTTT. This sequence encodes CASSTTHRRGYQPQHF.

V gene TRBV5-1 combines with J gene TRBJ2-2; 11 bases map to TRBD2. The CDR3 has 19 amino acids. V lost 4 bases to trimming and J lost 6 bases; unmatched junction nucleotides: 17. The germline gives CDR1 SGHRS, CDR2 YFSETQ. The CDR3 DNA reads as TGCGCCAGCAGCGTCCCTGGGGGACTAGCGGACCCGGGAGCCGGGGAGCTGTTTTTT. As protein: CASSVPGGLADPGAGELFF.

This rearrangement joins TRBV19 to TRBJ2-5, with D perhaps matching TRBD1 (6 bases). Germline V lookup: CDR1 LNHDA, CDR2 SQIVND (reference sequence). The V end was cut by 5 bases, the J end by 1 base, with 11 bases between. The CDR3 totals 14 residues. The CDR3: CASSPAGAQETQYF. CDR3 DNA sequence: TGTGCCAGTAGTCCCGCAGGGGCCCAAGAGACCCAGTACTTC.

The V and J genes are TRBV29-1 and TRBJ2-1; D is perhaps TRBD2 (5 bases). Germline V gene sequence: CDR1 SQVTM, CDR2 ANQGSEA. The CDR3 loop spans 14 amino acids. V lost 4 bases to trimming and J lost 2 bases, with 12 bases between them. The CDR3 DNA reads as TGCAGCGTTGTTGGAGCGGACGCCTACAATGAGCAGTTCTTC. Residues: CSVVGADAYNEQFF.

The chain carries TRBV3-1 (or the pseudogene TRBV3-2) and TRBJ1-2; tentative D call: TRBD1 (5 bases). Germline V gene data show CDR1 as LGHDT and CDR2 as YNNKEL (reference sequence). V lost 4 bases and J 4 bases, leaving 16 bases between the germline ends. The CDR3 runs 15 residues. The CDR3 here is CASSLRGASGYGYTF. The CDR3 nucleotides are TGTGCCAGCAGCCTCCGCGGGGCTAGCGGCTATGGCTACACCTTC.

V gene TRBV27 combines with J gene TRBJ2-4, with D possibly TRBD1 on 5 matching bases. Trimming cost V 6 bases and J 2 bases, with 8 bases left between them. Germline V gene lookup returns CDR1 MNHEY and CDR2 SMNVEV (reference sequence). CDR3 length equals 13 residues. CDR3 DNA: TGTGCCAGCAGAGCAGGGCCCAAAAACATTCAGTACTTC. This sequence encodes CASRAGPKNIQYF.

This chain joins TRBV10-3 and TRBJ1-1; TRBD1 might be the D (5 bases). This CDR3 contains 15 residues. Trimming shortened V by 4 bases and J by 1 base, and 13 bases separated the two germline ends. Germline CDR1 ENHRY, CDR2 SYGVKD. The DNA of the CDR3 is TGTGCCATCAGTGCTCGAGACAGCCAGAACACTGAAGCTTTCTTT. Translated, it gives CAISARDSQNTEAFF.